This entry features one TCR beta chain sequence. This same CDR3 is encoded by further DNA sequences in the sample. These data come from a study of OX40 agonist ivuxolimab in advanced cancers. Sequenced by immunoSEQ multiplex PCR; TCRdb stores in-frame clones only, minus some. The data hold 90,000 to 120,000 clones, with approximately 90% observed a single time. The V gene's germline CDR1 is MNHEY and CDR2 SMNVEV (reference sequence). V was cut by 5 bases and J by 3 bases, with 11 bases left in between. The CDR3 spans 14 residues. Sample: CD4+ or CD8+ T cells sorted from blood, taken in a trial of the OX40 agonist ivuxolimab. The rearrangement links TRBV27 to TRBJ2-1; tentatively, D is TRBD1 (6 bases). The clonotype comes from an adult with an advanced solid tumor such as melanoma, head and neck, liver or kidney cancer. The CDR3 loop is CASSPQGYYNEQFF. CDR3 coding DNA: TGTGCCAGCAGTCCACAGGGTTACTACAATGAGCAGTTCTTC.